What follows are 27 T cell receptor beta chains derived from one specimen sequenced in a study of shared T cell receptors in the human thymus. Assay: immunoSEQ multiplex PCR; the TCRdb copy retains only in-frame clones and omits some. The top ten hold approximately 0.02% of the sample, which has approximately 400,000 clones, over 90% seen once. The sequenced sample consisted of thymocytes. These receptors were obtained from a human donor.

The V gene is TRBV29-1, the J gene TRBJ1-2, with D hard to call. Per germline, CDR1 SQVTM and CDR2 ANQGSEA. The germline V and J ends were trimmed by 2 bases and 2 bases, with 9 bases remaining between them. This CDR3 region has 13 residues. The chain's CDR3 is CSVESRRNYGYTF. CDR3 DNA sequence: TGCAGCGTTGAATCGAGACGGAACTATGGCTACACCTTC. Looking up the rest from reference TRBV29-1 and TRBJ1-2 gives the full variable domain: SAVISQKPSRDICQRGTSLTIQCQVDSQVTMMFWYRQQPGQSLTLIATANQGSEATYESGFVIDKFPISRPNLTFSTLTVSNMSPEDSSIYLCSVESRRNYGYTFGSGTRLTVV.

The chain couples TRBV12-2 to TRBJ2-5. TRBV12-2 is a pseudogene segment. The length of the CDR3 is 17 residues. The CDR3, as DNA: TGTGCAAGTCGCTTAGCTGGATGGGGCAGGAGGAAAGAGACCCAGTACTTC. Its protein is CASRLAGWGRRKETQYF.

The chain carries TRBV4-3 and TRBJ2-7; possibly TRBD1 or TRBD2 for D (5 bases each). V was trimmed by 4 bases and J by 5 bases, leaving 24 bases between them. Germline CDR1 is LGHNA and CDR2 is YSLEER. The CDR3 loop spans 17 amino acids. The CDR3 loop reads CASSLLLPGTESNEQYF. The CDR3 DNA sequence: TGCGCCAGCAGCCTGCTTCTTCCCGGGACCGAGAGCAACGAGCAGTACTTC.

The V and J genes are TRBV28 and TRBJ2-1; TRBD2 matches at 9 bases. The J segment lost 6 bases and the V segment lost 2 bases, leaving 5 bases of the junction unmatched. Germline assignment: CDR1 MDHEN and CDR2 SYDVKM. The CDR3 loop spans 15 amino acids. For the CDR3, the DNA is TGTGCCAGCAGTTTAGGTAGCGGGAGACGCAATGAGCAGTTCTTC. Translation gives CASSLGSGRRNEQFF.

The rearrangement uses TRBV15 and TRBJ2-7; the D gene is possibly TRBD2 (7 bases). V was pared by 0 bases and J by 4 bases, with 13 bases between. Germline CDR1 LNHNV, CDR2 YYDKDF (reference sequence). The CDR3 is 15 residues long. The CDR3 DNA reads TGTGCCACCAGCAGAGATGAGGGGGAGGGTTACGAGCAGTACTTC. Its translation: CATSRDEGEGYEQYF.

The chain has TRBV27 and TRBJ2-1; D gene ambiguous. The germline CDR1 and CDR2 sequences are MNHEY and SMNVEV (reference sequence). The V and J ends lost 0 bases and 6 bases respectively, with 9 bases between them. The CDR3 has 14 residues. CDR3 coding DNA: TGTGCCAGCAGTTTATCCCGGCCCTTCAATGAGCAGTTCTTC. This codes for CASSLSRPFNEQFF.

The chain joins TRBV7-9 to TRBJ2-5, with D possibly called TRBD1 or TRBD2 (5 bases each). The germline V and J ends were trimmed by 3 bases and 1 base, with 18 bases remaining between them. There are 17 residues in the CDR3. Germline-derived CDR1 and CDR2 are SEHNR and FQNEAQ (reference sequence). The CDR3 region is CASSFSSPEGPQETQYF. The CDR3 DNA reads TGTGCCAGCAGCTTTTCTAGCCCCGAGGGACCCCAAGAGACCCAGTACTTC.

This chain uses TRBV5-8 with TRBJ2-1, with a tentative D call TRBD2 (5 bases). Trimming left V 2 bases short and J 5 bases short, with 14 bases between. Germline values: CDR1 SGHTS, CDR2 YDEGEE. The CDR3 spans 15 residues. The CDR3 sequence is CASSFEGLFNNEQFF. The CDR3 DNA reads TGTGCCAGCAGCTTCGAGGGCTTATTCAACAATGAGCAGTTCTTC.

V is TRBV27 and J is TRBJ2-7; 11 bases map to TRBD2. The CDR3 consists of 15 residues. V lost 8 bases to trimming and J lost 2 bases; unmatched junction nucleotides: 8. The germline V gene encodes CDR1 MNHEY and CDR2 SMNVEV (reference sequence). For the CDR3, the DNA is TGTGCCAGCGGAACTATAGCGGGAGGGACCTACGAGCAGTACTTC. It is translated as CASGTIAGGTYEQYF.

This chain connects TRBV5-1 to TRBJ2-7; 9 bases line up with TRBD2. There are 16 residues in the CDR3. The V gene's germline CDR1 is SGHRS and CDR2 YFSETQ. Trimming took 2 bases from V and 4 from J; bases not matched to a gene: 10. In DNA form, the CDR3 reads TGCGCCAGCAGCTTAACGACTAGCGGTAAGGCATACGAGCAGTACTTC. Amino acid sequence: CASSLTTSGKAYEQYF.

The chain joins TRBV4-3 to TRBJ2-1; D is unclear. The V gene lost 0 bases and the J gene lost 10 bases, with 4 bases spanning the gap. The CDR3 contains 11 residues. The germline gives CDR1 LGHNA, CDR2 YSLEER. The DNA of the CDR3 is TGCGCCAGCAGCCAAGATTGGGAGCAGTTCTTC. This gives the protein CASSQDWEQFF.

In the case of this clone: A read error may produce the germline difference seen at one junction end. The same CDR3 also results from other DNA sequences found in this sample. This chain joins TRBV28 and TRBJ1-2; 7 positions match TRBD1. Germline CDR1 is MDHEN and CDR2 is SYDVKM. The CDR3 is made up of 15 amino acids. This CDR3 is CASSQGAGGDYGYTF. The CDR3 region has the DNA TGTGCCAGCAGTCAAGGGGCAGGGGGAGACTATGGCTACACCTTT.

The chain links TRBV28 to TRBJ2-5, with 8 bases fitting TRBD2. Germline lookup yields CDR1 MDHEN and CDR2 SYDVKM. The J segment lost 5 bases and the V segment lost 7 bases, leaving 12 bases of the junction unmatched. CDR3 size: 15 residues. CDR3 sequence reads: CASIPVGGVWETQYF. CDR3 coding DNA: TGTGCCAGCATCCCTGTCGGGGGGGTCTGGGAGACCCAGTACTTC.

The rearrangement joins TRBV14 to TRBJ1-1; 8 bases line up with TRBD1. Losses at the gene ends were 4 bases for V and 8 bases for J; bases not matched to a gene: 15. The length of the CDR3 is 16 residues. Germline V CDR1 and CDR2: SGHDN, FVKESK. The CDR3 DNA reads TGTGCCAGCAGCCCGAGGACAGGGTCAACCATGGCCGAAGCTTTCTTT. Protein: CASSPRTGSTMAEAFF.

CDR3 region: CASSSLGQGAYEQYF. CDR3 coding DNA: TGTGCCAGCAGCTCTCTTGGACAGGGGGCCTACGAGCAGTACTTC. The V gene is TRBV5-4, the J gene TRBJ2-7; 10 bases match TRBD1. The V segment lost 3 bases and the J segment 2 bases; nucleotides outside the gene matches: 5. CDR3 length equals 15 residues. CDR1 is SGHNT and CDR2 is YYREEE in the germline V gene (reference sequence).

The rearrangement uses TRBV11-2 and TRBJ2-7, with 10 bases aligning to TRBD1. The CDR3 spans 17 residues. Germline V lookup: CDR1 SGHAT, CDR2 FQNNGV. V shed 2 bases and J 7 bases; nucleotides not matched to a gene: 14. The CDR3 region has the DNA TGTGCCAGCAGCTTATCCCATCCGGGACAGGGGCGTGGGGAGCAGTACTTC. The encoded protein is CASSLSHPGQGRGEQYF.

Only a few counts were recorded for this clone. The V and J genes are TRBV10-3 and TRBJ1-2, with D possibly being TRBD1 (5 bases). In germline, CDR1 is ENHRY, CDR2 SYGVKD. The germline V and J ends were trimmed by 3 bases and 4 bases, with 9 bases remaining between them. This CDR3 contains 13 residues. The DNA of the CDR3 is TGTGCCATCAGTGACCTAGACAGCTATGGCTACACCTTC. Its protein product is CAISDLDSYGYTF.

The chain is built from TRBV27 and TRBJ1-4, with 7 bases fitting TRBD1. The CDR3 contains 15 residues. The germline V gene has CDR1 MNHEY and CDR2 SMNVEV (reference sequence). Trimming cost V 6 bases and J 8 bases; bases outside gene matches: 12. For the CDR3, the DNA is TGTGCCAGCAGCCGAACGACAGGGCTCCGGGAAAAACTGTTTTTT. This codes for CASSRTTGLREKLFF.

This chain links TRBV9 with TRBJ2-3; the D call may be TRBD1 or TRBD2 (5 bases each). Germline CDR1 is SGDLS and CDR2 is YYNGEE. V lost 0 bases and J lost 4, with 12 bases in between. This CDR3 contains 15 residues. CDR3 amino acids: CASSVVAGTPDTQYF. DNA for the CDR3: TGTGCCAGCAGCGTAGTGGCAGGGACCCCAGATACGCAGTATTTT.

This rearrangement joins TRBV27 to TRBJ2-7, with 8 bases lining up with TRBD1. This CDR3 comprises 12 residues. Germline-derived CDR1 and CDR2 are MNHEY and SMNVEV (reference sequence). After removal of 8 bases from V and 5 bases from J, the junction contained 5 bases not matched to a gene. The CDR3 region has the DNA TGTGCCAGCCCGACAGGGGCGAACGAGCAGTACTTC. This gives the protein CASPTGANEQYF.

The J gene is TRBJ2-7, the V gene TRBV5-1, with 14 bases lining up with TRBD2. Trimming cost V 9 bases and J 4 bases; bases outside gene matches: 6. Looked up from germline, CDR1 is SGHRS and CDR2 is YFSETQ. CDR3 length: 14 amino acids. The CDR3 DNA is TGCGCCACCAGACTAGCGGGAGGGTTATACGAGCAGTACTTC. It yields the protein CATRLAGGLYEQYF.

The chain links TRBV4-1 to TRBJ1-3; no reliable D call. Looked up from germline, CDR1 is MGHRA and CDR2 is YSYEKL. This CDR3 contains 14 residues. V lost 0 bases and J lost 4, with 7 bases in between. The CDR3 is CASSQDAGGNTIYF. DNA of the CDR3: TGCGCCAGCAGCCAAGATGCGGGGGGAAACACCATATATTTT.

DNA of the CDR3: TGTGCCAGCAGCCACGGACCAAGAGACAATGAGCAGTTCTTC. Translation: CASSHGPRDNEQFF. The V call is TRBV7-9, the J call TRBJ2-1, with D hard to call. The V end lost 5 bases, the J end lost 5 bases, and 13 bases lay between the germline ends. This CDR3 region has 14 residues. Germline CDR1 and CDR2: SEHNR and FQNEAQ (reference sequence).

This chain uses TRBV9 with TRBJ2-7, with D tentatively TRBD2 (5 bases). CDR3 length: 13 amino acids. The V and J ends lost 4 bases and 5 bases respectively, with 13 bases between them. The germline V gene has CDR1 SGDLS and CDR2 YYNGEE. The CDR3 bases are TGTGCCAGCAGCCCTACTAGTACCCACGAGCAGTACTTC. Amino acid sequence: CASSPTSTHEQYF. Drawing the rest from reference TRBV9 and TRBJ2-7, the complete variable domain is DSGVTQTPKHLITATGQRVTLRCSPRSGDLSVYWYQQSLDQGLQFLIQYYNGEERAKGNILERFSAQQFPDLHSELNLSSLELGDSALYFCASSPTSTHEQYFGPGTRLTVT.

The chain links TRBV29-1 to TRBJ1-1, with D maybe TRBD1 (5 bases). Germline-derived CDR1 and CDR2 are SQVTM and ANQGSEA. There are 15 residues in the CDR3. Between the trimmed V and J ends, which lost 2 bases and 0 bases, there was a span of 13 bases. The CDR3 sequence: CSVEKLGGMNTEAFF. The CDR3 DNA reads as TGCAGCGTTGAAAAACTGGGGGGGATGAACACTGAAGCTTTCTTT.

The V gene is TRBV27, the J gene TRBJ2-7, with D perhaps being TRBD1 or TRBD2 (7 bases each). Germline loops: CDR1 MNHEY, CDR2 SMNVEV (reference sequence). V lost 7 bases, J lost 5 bases, and 18 bases lay in between. The CDR3 consists of 14 residues. The CDR3 nucleotides are TGTGCCAGCAAACAGGGGCGGGAGTGCCACGAGCAGTACTTC. This encodes CASKQGRECHEQYF.

The V gene is TRBV19, the J gene TRBJ2-2, with D perhaps TRBD2 (5 bases). The CDR3 is 16 amino acids. V was trimmed by 6 bases and J by 7 bases, leaving 21 bases between them. Germline V CDR1 and CDR2: LNHDA, SQIVND (reference sequence). The CDR3 nucleotides are TGTGCCAGTAGCGGACTTAGCGCCGCCATGGGCGGGGAGCTGTTTTTT. Translation: CASSGLSAAMGGELFF.